The rows below give T cell receptor beta chains drawn from one sample of a study of patients and donors after allogeneic stem cell transplantation. TCRdb used MiXCR to reprocess the RT-PCR reads, holding one entry per CDR3 protein. The table lists 200,000 to 250,000 distinct CDR3 sequences, 38% of them singletons. Sample: blood, either unsorted or a sorted T cell fraction (not recorded which). The receptors here all came from a human donor who was either an allogeneic HSCT recipient or a stem cell or donor lymphocyte infusion donor (not recorded which). It is not recorded whose cells these are; they may come from a transplant donor. CDR3s include the opening cysteine and the closing phenylalanine or tryptophan. A D gene is named only where the DNA matches it firmly. Expanded clones get a size class; other rows say once, few or many, or leave the size out.

clone size: NA; V gene: TRBV9; J gene: TRBJ2-2; D gene: TRBD1; CDR3 protein: CASSRTGHTGELFF; CDR3 DNA: TGTGCCAGTTCCAGGACAGGACACACCGGGGAGCTGTTTTTT
clone size: NA; V gene: TRBV4-2; J gene: TRBJ1-2; D gene: NA; CDR3 protein: CASSQAWGAAIYGYTF; CDR3 DNA: TGTGCCAGCAGCCAAGCCTGGGGGGCCGCGATCTATGGCTACACCTTC
clone size: NA; V gene: TRBV12-3/TRBV12-4; J gene: TRBJ1-2; D gene: TRBD1; CDR3 protein: CASSANRGKGGYTF; CDR3 DNA: TGTGCCAGCAGTGCAAACAGGGGGAAAGGTGGCTACACCTTC
clone size: NA; V gene: TRBV18; J gene: TRBJ1-3; D gene: TRBD1; CDR3 protein: CASSHRDRYLSGNTIYF; CDR3 DNA: TGTGCCAGCTCACACCGGGACAGGTATCTCTCTGGAAACACCATATATTTT
clone size: NA; V gene: TRBV7-2; J gene: TRBJ1-4; D gene: NA; CDR3 protein: CASSLAGSNEKLFF; CDR3 DNA: TGTGCCAGCAGCTTAGCGGGAAGTAATGAAAAACTGTTTTTT
clone size: few; V gene: TRBV4-2; J gene: TRBJ1-3; D gene: NA; CDR3 protein: CASSQVQGTGNTIYF; CDR3 DNA: TGTGCCAGCAGCCAAGTCCAAGGGACAGGAAACACCATATATTTT
clone size: NA; V gene: TRBV5-6; J gene: TRBJ1-1; D gene: TRBD1; CDR3 protein: CASSYDRVANTEAFF; CDR3 DNA: TGTGCCAGCAGCTATGACAGGGTTGCGAACACTGAAGCTTTCTTT
clone size: few; V gene: TRBV6-1; J gene: TRBJ1-1; D gene: NA; CDR3 protein: CASTGGRVNTEAFF; CDR3 DNA: TGTGCCAGCACTGGGGGGAGGGTGAACACTGAAGCTTTCTTT
clone size: few; V gene: TRBV2; J gene: TRBJ1-3; D gene: TRBD1; CDR3 protein: CASSPGTGAANTIYF; CDR3 DNA: TGTGCCAGCTCCCCCGGGACAGGGGCTGCAAACACCATATATTTT
clone size: NA; V gene: TRBV12-3/TRBV12-4; J gene: TRBJ1-1; D gene: NA; CDR3 protein: CASSVRGDTEAFF; CDR3 DNA: TGTGCCAGCAGTGTTAGGGGGGACACTGAAGCTTTCTTT
clone size: NA; V gene: TRBV5-1; J gene: TRBJ1-2; D gene: NA; CDR3 protein: CASSLRQVYGYTF; CDR3 DNA: TGCGCCAGCAGCTTGAGACAGGTCTATGGCTACACCTTC
clone size: NA; V gene: TRBV9; J gene: TRBJ1-3; D gene: NA; CDR3 protein: CASSSGGTTGNTIYF; CDR3 DNA: TGTGCCAGCAGCTCCGGGGGGACAACTGGAAACACCATATATTTT
clone size: NA; V gene: TRBV4-1; J gene: TRBJ1-2; D gene: NA; CDR3 protein: CASSQVTGPYGYTF; CDR3 DNA: TGCGCCAGCAGCCAAGTGACAGGACCCTATGGCTACACCTTC
clone size: few; V gene: TRBV5-1; J gene: TRBJ1-1; D gene: NA; CDR3 protein: CASSSPTGEAFF; CDR3 DNA: TGCGCCAGCAGCTCCCCGACGGGCGAAGCTTTCTTT
clone size: NA; V gene: TRBV5-1; J gene: TRBJ1-1; D gene: NA; CDR3 protein: CASSLNWPASTEAFF; CDR3 DNA: TGCGCCAGCAGCTTGAATTGGCCCGCGAGCACTGAAGCTTTCTTT
clone size: NA; V gene: TRBV20-1; J gene: TRBJ2-7; D gene: NA; CDR3 protein: CSARDEFEQYF; CDR3 DNA: TGCAGTGCTAGAGATGAGTTTGAGCAGTACTTC
clone size: few; V gene: TRBV20-1; J gene: TRBJ1-5; D gene: NA; CDR3 protein: CSAKTGWGSNQPQHF; CDR3 DNA: TGCAGTGCTAAGACAGGATGGGGTAGCAATCAGCCCCAGCATTTT
clone size: few; V gene: TRBV5-1; J gene: TRBJ1-1; D gene: NA; CDR3 protein: CASSLDTGNTEAFF; CDR3 DNA: TGCGCCAGCAGCTTGGACACAGGGAACACTGAAGCTTTCTTT
clone size: many; V gene: TRBV10-3; J gene: TRBJ1-3; D gene: NA; CDR3 protein: CAISESQGRSGNTIYF; CDR3 DNA: TGTGCCATCAGTGAGTCTCAGGGGCGTTCTGGAAACACCATATATTTT
clone size: NA; V gene: TRBV9; J gene: TRBJ1-1; D gene: NA; CDR3 protein: CASSVAAVDEAFF; CDR3 DNA: TGTGCCAGCAGCGTAGCGGCGGTCGATGAAGCTTTCTTT
clone size: few; V gene: TRBV20-1; J gene: TRBJ2-7; D gene: TRBD2; CDR3 protein: CSARGLTSNYEQYF; CDR3 DNA: TGCAGTGCTAGAGGGCTGACTAGCAACTACGAGCAGTACTTC
clone size: NA; V gene: TRBV29-1; J gene: TRBJ2-2; D gene: NA; CDR3 protein: CSASRGVYTGELFF; CDR3 DNA: TGCAGCGCCTCGCGCGGGGTCTACACCGGGGAGCTGTTTTTT
clone size: many; V gene: TRBV6-6; J gene: TRBJ1-3; D gene: NA; CDR3 protein: CASIGASLGNTIYF; CDR3 DNA: TGTGCCAGTATTGGGGCTTCTCTGGGAAACACCATATATTTT
clone size: NA; V gene: TRBV6-6; J gene: TRBJ2-7; D gene: TRBD2; CDR3 protein: CASSYSREEQSYEQYF; CDR3 DNA: TGTGCCAGCAGTTACTCCCGGGAGGAGCAATCCTACGAGCAGTACTTC
clone size: few; V gene: TRBV15; J gene: TRBJ1-4; D gene: TRBD1; CDR3 protein: CATSRTGNQNEKLFF; CDR3 DNA: TGTGCCACCAGCAGGACAGGGAACCAGAATGAAAAACTGTTTTTT
clone size: NA; V gene: TRBV12-3/TRBV12-4; J gene: TRBJ1-5; D gene: NA; CDR3 protein: CASSLNPQGYQPQHF; CDR3 DNA: TGTGCCAGCAGTTTAAACCCCCAGGGGTATCAGCCCCAGCATTTT
clone size: few; V gene: TRBV3-1; J gene: TRBJ1-1; D gene: TRBD1; CDR3 protein: CASSQDSRDRYTMNTEAFF; CDR3 DNA: TGTGCCAGCAGCCAAGATTCCAGGGACAGGTATACTATGAACACTGAAGCTTTCTTT
clone size: few; V gene: TRBV6-6; J gene: TRBJ1-5; D gene: TRBD1; CDR3 protein: CASSYPDRGNQPQHF; CDR3 DNA: TGTGCCAGCAGTTACCCCGACAGGGGGAATCAGCCCCAGCATTTT
clone size: few; V gene: TRBV7-9; J gene: TRBJ1-2; D gene: TRBD1; CDR3 protein: CASRSTGGHGYTF; CDR3 DNA: TGTGCCAGCAGGTCTACAGGGGGCCATGGCTACACCTTC
clone size: once; V gene: TRBV12-3/TRBV12-4; J gene: TRBJ2-2; D gene: TRBD1; CDR3 protein: CASSGTVPNTGELFF; CDR3 DNA: TGTGCCAGCAGTGGGACAGTCCCGAACACCGGGGAGCTGTTTTTT
clone size: NA; V gene: TRBV9; J gene: TRBJ1-1; D gene: NA; CDR3 protein: CASSVGAGEEAFF; CDR3 DNA: TGTGCCAGCAGCGTAGGGGCAGGGGAAGAAGCTTTCTTT
clone size: few; V gene: TRBV12-3/TRBV12-4; J gene: TRBJ1-1; D gene: NA; CDR3 protein: CASSFSGRNTEAFF; CDR3 DNA: TGTGCCAGCAGTTTTTCCGGGAGGAACACTGAAGCTTTCTTT
clone size: NA; V gene: TRBV6-5; J gene: TRBJ2-7; D gene: TRBD1; CDR3 protein: CASTPGGEFYEQYF; CDR3 DNA: TGTGCCAGCACCCCAGGGGGCGAGTTCTACGAGCAGTACTTC
clone size: once; V gene: TRBV12-3/TRBV12-4; J gene: TRBJ2-5; D gene: NA; CDR3 protein: CASSLDSLKETQYF; CDR3 DNA: TGTGCCAGCAGTTTAGACAGTCTAAAAGAGACCCAGTACTTC
clone size: NA; V gene: TRBV12-3/TRBV12-4; J gene: TRBJ1-2; D gene: NA; CDR3 protein: CASSFEGGYTF; CDR3 DNA: TGTGCCAGCAGCTTCGAAGGTGGCTACACCTTC
clone size: NA; V gene: TRBV20-1; J gene: TRBJ1-5; D gene: NA; CDR3 protein: CSARGGYSNQPQHF; CDR3 DNA: TGCAGTGCTAGAGGTGGTTATAGCAATCAGCCCCAGCATTTT
clone size: few; V gene: TRBV29-1; J gene: TRBJ1-2; D gene: NA; CDR3 protein: CSVETLGGGYGYTF; CDR3 DNA: TGCAGCGTTGAAACTCTTGGCGGGGGGTATGGCTACACCTTC
clone size: NA; V gene: TRBV5-1; J gene: TRBJ1-1; D gene: NA; CDR3 protein: CASSLFVMNTEAFF; CDR3 DNA: TGCGCCAGCAGCTTGTTCGTGATGAACACTGAAGCTTTCTTT
clone size: few; V gene: TRBV12-3/TRBV12-4; J gene: TRBJ1-3; D gene: NA; CDR3 protein: CATIRGFGNTIYF; CDR3 DNA: TGTGCCACCATAAGGGGGTTTGGAAACACCATATATTTT
clone size: few; V gene: TRBV12-3/TRBV12-4; J gene: TRBJ1-5; D gene: NA; CDR3 protein: CASSPRQSGQPQHF; CDR3 DNA: TGTGCCAGCAGTCCCAGACAGTCAGGCCAGCCCCAGCATTTT
clone size: NA; V gene: TRBV5-1; J gene: TRBJ2-2; D gene: NA; CDR3 protein: CASSPRRGRLLAGELFF; CDR3 DNA: TGCGCCAGCAGCCCGCGCCGGGGACGGCTGTTGGCCGGGGAGCTGTTTTTT
clone size: NA; V gene: TRBV9; J gene: TRBJ2-2; D gene: NA; CDR3 protein: CASSAFSGGHTGELFF; CDR3 DNA: TGTGCCAGCAGCGCCTTTAGCGGAGGCCACACCGGGGAGCTGTTTTTT
clone size: NA; V gene: TRBV4-3; J gene: TRBJ2-1; D gene: NA; CDR3 protein: CASSQVKEYNEQFF; CDR3 DNA: TGCGCCAGCAGCCAAGTCAAGGAATACAATGAGCAGTTCTTC
clone size: NA; V gene: TRBV27; J gene: TRBJ2-6; D gene: NA; CDR3 protein: CASSLMDGANVLTF; CDR3 DNA: TGTGCCAGCAGTTTGATGGATGGGGCCAACGTCCTGACTTTC
clone size: NA; V gene: TRBV29-1; J gene: TRBJ1-2; D gene: NA; CDR3 protein: CSVATGRYGYTF; CDR3 DNA: TGCAGCGTTGCAACAGGGCGCTATGGCTACACCTTC
clone size: few; V gene: TRBV15; J gene: TRBJ1-3; D gene: NA; CDR3 protein: CATSRDFTAGGNTIYF; CDR3 DNA: TGTGCCACCAGCAGAGATTTTACCGCTGGGGGAAACACCATATATTTT
clone size: few; V gene: TRBV10-3; J gene: TRBJ1-6; D gene: NA; CDR3 protein: CAISPQTNSPLHF; CDR3 DNA: TGTGCCATCAGTCCCCAAACTAATTCACCCCTCCACTTT
clone size: NA; V gene: TRBV20-1; J gene: TRBJ1-1; D gene: NA; CDR3 protein: CSAQVDYTEAFF; CDR3 DNA: TGCAGTGCCCAGGTAGACTACACTGAAGCTTTCTTT
clone size: NA; V gene: TRBV5-5; J gene: TRBJ1-2; D gene: TRBD1; CDR3 protein: CASSKTGGHGYTF; CDR3 DNA: TGTGCCAGCAGCAAGACAGGGGGCCATGGCTACACCTTC
clone size: NA; V gene: TRBV7-2; J gene: TRBJ1-5; D gene: NA; CDR3 protein: CASSLVWAGRQPQHF; CDR3 DNA: TGTGCCAGCAGCTTAGTGTGGGCAGGGCGTCAGCCCCAGCATTTT
clone size: few; V gene: TRBV6-6; J gene: TRBJ1-6; D gene: TRBD1; CDR3 protein: CASNRLGQGPLHF; CDR3 DNA: TGTGCCAGCAACCGTCTGGGACAGGGGCCCCTCCACTTT
clone size: NA; V gene: TRBV9; J gene: TRBJ1-2; D gene: TRBD1; CDR3 protein: CASSFRQGLNYGYTF; CDR3 DNA: TGTGCCAGCAGCTTTAGACAGGGATTGAACTATGGCTACACCTTC
clone size: NA; V gene: TRBV5-1; J gene: TRBJ1-5; D gene: NA; CDR3 protein: CASSLGVMGQPQHF; CDR3 DNA: TGCGCCAGCTCCCTAGGGGTAATGGGCCAGCCCCAGCATTTT
clone size: NA; V gene: TRBV9; J gene: TRBJ2-1; D gene: NA; CDR3 protein: CASSEGPNEQFF; CDR3 DNA: TGTGCCAGCAGCGAGGGGCCCAATGAGCAGTTCTTC
clone size: once; V gene: TRBV7-3; J gene: TRBJ2-5; D gene: TRBD2; CDR3 protein: CASSFGGGPQETQYF; CDR3 DNA: TGTGCCAGCAGCTTCGGCGGGGGGCCCCAAGAGACCCAGTACTTC
clone size: NA; V gene: TRBV5-1; J gene: TRBJ2-2; D gene: NA; CDR3 protein: CASSLGSGNGAGELFF; CDR3 DNA: TGCGCCAGCAGCTTGGGTTCGGGTAACGGCGCCGGGGAGCTGTTTTTT
clone size: few; V gene: TRBV4-1; J gene: TRBJ1-5; D gene: NA; CDR3 protein: CASSPRRQAEDWNQPQHF; CDR3 DNA: TGCGCCAGCAGCCCTCGGCGGCAGGCGGAGGACTGGAATCAGCCCCAGCATTTT
clone size: NA; V gene: TRBV20-1; J gene: TRBJ1-5; D gene: NA; CDR3 protein: CSARRDTSQPQHF; CDR3 DNA: TGCAGTGCTAGAAGGGATACTAGCCAGCCCCAGCATTTT
clone size: few; V gene: TRBV29-1; J gene: TRBJ1-2; D gene: NA; CDR3 protein: CSARDRSNYGYTF; CDR3 DNA: TGCAGCGCTAGAGACAGATCTAACTATGGCTACACCTTC